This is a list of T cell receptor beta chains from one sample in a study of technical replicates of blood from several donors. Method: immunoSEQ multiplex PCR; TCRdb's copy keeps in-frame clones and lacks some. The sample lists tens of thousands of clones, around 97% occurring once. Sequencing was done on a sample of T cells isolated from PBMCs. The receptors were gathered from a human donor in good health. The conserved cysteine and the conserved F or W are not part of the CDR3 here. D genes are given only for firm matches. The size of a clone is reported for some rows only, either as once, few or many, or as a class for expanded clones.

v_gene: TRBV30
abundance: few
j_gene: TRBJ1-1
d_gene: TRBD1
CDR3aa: AWSTDRGNTEAF

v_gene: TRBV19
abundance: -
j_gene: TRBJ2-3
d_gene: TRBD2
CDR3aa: ASNYQRGSDTQY

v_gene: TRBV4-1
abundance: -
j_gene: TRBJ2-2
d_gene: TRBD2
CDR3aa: ASSQDPSSGGLTGELF

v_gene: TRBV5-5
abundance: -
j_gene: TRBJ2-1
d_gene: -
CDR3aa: ASSLAGAEEQF

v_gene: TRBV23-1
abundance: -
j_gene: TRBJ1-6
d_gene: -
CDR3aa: ASSQSAGQNSPLH

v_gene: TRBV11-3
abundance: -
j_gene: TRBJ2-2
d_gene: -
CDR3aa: ASSLAAWGVTTGELF

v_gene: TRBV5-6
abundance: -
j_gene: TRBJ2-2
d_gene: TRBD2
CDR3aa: ASSPTGTSEFWELF

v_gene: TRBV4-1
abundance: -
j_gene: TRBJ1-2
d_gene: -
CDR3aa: ASSHTARSRNYGYT

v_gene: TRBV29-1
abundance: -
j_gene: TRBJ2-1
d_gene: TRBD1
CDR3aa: SVVFFGTGGNEQF

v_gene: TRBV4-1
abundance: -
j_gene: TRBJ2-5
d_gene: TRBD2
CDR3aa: ASRPEPGGQETQY

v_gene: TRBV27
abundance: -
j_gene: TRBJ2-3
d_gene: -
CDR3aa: ASVGDTDTQY

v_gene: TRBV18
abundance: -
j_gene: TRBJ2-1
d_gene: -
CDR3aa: ASSPQGPGAYNEQF

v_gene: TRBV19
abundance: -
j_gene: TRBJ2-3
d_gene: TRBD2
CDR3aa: ASSGRMTDTQY

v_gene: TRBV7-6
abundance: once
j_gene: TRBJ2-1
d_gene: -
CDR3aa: ASSLYRSGLDEQF

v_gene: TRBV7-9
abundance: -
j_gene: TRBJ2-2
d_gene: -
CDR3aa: ASSFSHGELF

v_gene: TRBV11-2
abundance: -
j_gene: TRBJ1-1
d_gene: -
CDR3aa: ASSSAFRGNTEAF

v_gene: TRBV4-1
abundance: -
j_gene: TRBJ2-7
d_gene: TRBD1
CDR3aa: ASSQGQGDYEQY

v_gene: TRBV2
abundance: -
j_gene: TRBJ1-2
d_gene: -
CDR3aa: ASKSGLNYGYT

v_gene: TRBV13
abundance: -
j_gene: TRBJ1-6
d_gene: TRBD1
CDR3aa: ASSSQGSSYNSPLH

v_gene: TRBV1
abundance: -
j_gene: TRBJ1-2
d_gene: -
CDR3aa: TSSGGQTSNYGYT

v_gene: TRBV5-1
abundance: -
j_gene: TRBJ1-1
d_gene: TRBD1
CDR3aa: ASSPGQGQGTEAF

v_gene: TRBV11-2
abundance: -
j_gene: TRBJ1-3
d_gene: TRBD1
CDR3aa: ASSQGVAGNTIY

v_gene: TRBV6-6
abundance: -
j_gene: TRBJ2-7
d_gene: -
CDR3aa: ASSQDYEQY

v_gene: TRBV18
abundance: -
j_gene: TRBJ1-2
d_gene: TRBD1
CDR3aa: ASSPEYGTGDGYT

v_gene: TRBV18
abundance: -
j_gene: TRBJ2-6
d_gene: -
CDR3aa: ASSRIPQGSGANVLT

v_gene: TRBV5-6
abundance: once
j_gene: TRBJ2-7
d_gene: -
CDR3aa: ASSFLAVSYEQY

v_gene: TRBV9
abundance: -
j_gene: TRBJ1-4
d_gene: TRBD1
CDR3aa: ASSPFGQGSEKLF

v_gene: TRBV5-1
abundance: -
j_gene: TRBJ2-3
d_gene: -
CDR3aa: ASSFNGGQVRDTQY

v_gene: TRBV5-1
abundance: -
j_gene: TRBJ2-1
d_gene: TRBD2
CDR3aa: ASSRGGPDNEQF

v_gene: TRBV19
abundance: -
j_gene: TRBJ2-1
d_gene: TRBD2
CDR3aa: ASRLAGDNEQF

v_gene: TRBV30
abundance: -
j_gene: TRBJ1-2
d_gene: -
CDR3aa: AWSVPGLGGYT